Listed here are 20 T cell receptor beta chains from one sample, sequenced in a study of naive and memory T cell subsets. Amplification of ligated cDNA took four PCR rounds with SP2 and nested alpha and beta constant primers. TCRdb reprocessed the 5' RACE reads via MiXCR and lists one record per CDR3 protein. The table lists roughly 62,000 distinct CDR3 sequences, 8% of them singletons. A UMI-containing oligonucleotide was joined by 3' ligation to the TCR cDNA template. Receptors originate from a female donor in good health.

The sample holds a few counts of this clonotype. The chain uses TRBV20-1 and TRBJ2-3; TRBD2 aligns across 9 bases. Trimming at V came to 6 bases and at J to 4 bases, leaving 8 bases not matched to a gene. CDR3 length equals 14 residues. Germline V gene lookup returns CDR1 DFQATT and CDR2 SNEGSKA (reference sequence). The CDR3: CSASGGKGADTQYF. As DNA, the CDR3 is TGCAGTGCCAGCGGGGGGAAGGGGGCAGATACGCAGTATTTT.

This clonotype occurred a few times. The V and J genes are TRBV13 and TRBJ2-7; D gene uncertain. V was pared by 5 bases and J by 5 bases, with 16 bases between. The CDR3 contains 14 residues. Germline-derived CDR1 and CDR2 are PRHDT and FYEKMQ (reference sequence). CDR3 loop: CASSRTQLEDEQYF. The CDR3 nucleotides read TGTGCCAGCAGCCGCACCCAGTTGGAAGACGAGCAGTACTTC.

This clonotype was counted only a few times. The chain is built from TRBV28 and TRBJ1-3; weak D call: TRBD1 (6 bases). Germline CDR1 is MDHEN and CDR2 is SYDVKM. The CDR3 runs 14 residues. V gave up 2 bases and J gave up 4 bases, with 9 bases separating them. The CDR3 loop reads CASSLGTLGNTIYF. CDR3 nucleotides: TGTGCCAGCAGTTTAGGGACACTCGGAAACACCATATATTTT. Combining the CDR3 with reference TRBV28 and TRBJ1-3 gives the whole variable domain DVKVTQSSRYLVKRTGEKVFLECVQDMDHENMFWYRQDPGLGLRLIYFSYDVKMKEKGDIPEGYSVSREKKERFSLILESASTNQTSMYLCASSLGTLGNTIYFGEGSWLTVV.

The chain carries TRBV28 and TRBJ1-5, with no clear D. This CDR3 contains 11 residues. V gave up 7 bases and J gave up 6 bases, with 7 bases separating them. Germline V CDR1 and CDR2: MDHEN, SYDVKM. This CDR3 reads CASNRLQPQHF. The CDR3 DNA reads TGTGCCAGCAATCGGCTTCAGCCCCAGCATTTT.

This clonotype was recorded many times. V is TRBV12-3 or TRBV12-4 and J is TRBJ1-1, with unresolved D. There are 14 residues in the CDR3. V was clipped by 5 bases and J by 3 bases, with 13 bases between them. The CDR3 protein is CASSLRGRDTEAFF. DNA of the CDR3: TGTGCCAGCAGTCTCCGCGGGAGAGACACTGAAGCTTTCTTT.

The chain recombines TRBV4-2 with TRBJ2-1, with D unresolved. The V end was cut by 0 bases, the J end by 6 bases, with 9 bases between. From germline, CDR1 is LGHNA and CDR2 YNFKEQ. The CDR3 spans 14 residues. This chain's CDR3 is CASSQEAGTNEQFF. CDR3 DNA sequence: TGTGCCAGCAGCCAAGAGGCCGGCACCAATGAGCAGTTCTTC.

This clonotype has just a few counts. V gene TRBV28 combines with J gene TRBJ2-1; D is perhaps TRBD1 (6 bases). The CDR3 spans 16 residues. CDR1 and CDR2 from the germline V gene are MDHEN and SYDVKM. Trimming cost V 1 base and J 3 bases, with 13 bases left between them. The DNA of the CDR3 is TGTGCCAGCAGTTTATCCCAGGACAGATTCTACAATGAGCAGTTCTTC. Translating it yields CASSLSQDRFYNEQFF.

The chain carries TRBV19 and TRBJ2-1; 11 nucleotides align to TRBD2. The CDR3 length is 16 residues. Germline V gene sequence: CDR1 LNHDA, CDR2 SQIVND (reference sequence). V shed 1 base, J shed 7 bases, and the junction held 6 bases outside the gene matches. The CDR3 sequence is CASSIAPSGGKNEQFF. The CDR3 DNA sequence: TGTGCCAGTAGTATAGCCCCTAGCGGGGGGAAGAATGAGCAGTTCTTC.

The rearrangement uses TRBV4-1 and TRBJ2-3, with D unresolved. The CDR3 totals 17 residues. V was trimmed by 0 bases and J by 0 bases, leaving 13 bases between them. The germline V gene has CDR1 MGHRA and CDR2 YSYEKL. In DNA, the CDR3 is TGCGCCAGCAGCCAAGATATACGAAGAGCTAGCACAGATACGCAGTATTTT. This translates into CASSQDIRRASTDTQYF.

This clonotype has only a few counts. CDR3 sequence (DNA): TGTGCCAGCAGTTGGTTCCCGGCTTCCGGCGGCTCCTACGAGCAGTACTTC. It specifies CASSWFPASGGSYEQYF. V is TRBV28 and J is TRBJ2-7, with D uncertain. The germline V and J ends were trimmed by 4 bases and 0 bases, with 19 bases remaining between them. This CDR3 is 17 amino acids long. The germline gives CDR1 MDHEN, CDR2 SYDVKM.

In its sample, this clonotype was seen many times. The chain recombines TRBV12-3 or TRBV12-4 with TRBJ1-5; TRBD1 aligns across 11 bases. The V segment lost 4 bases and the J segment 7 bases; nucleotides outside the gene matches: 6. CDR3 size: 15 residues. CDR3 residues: CASSWTGGAGQPQHF. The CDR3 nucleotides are TGTGCCAGCAGTTGGACAGGGGGCGCAGGACAGCCCCAGCATTTT.

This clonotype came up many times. This CDR3 reads CASRREGSGNTIYF. The CDR3, as DNA: TGTGCCAGCAGACGAGAAGGCTCTGGAAACACCATATATTTT. This rearrangement joins TRBV27 to TRBJ1-3; D is undetermined. CDR1 is MNHEY, CDR2 SMNVEV, per germline (reference sequence). Trimming shortened V by 6 bases and J by 0 bases, and 9 bases separated the two germline ends. CDR3 length equals 14 residues.

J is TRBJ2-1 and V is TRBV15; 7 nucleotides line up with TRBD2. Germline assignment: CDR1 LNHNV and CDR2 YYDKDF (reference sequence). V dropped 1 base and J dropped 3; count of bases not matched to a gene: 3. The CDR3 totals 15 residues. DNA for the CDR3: TGTGCCACCAGCAGAGGTCCTAGCGGCTACAATGAGCAGTTCTTC. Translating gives CATSRGPSGYNEQFF.

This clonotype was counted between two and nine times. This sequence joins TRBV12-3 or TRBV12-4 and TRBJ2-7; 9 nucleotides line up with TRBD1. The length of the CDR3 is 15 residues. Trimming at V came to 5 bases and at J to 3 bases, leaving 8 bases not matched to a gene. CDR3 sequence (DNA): TGTGCCAGCAGTCCCGGGACAGGGAAATACTACGAGCAGTACTTC. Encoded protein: CASSPGTGKYYEQYF.

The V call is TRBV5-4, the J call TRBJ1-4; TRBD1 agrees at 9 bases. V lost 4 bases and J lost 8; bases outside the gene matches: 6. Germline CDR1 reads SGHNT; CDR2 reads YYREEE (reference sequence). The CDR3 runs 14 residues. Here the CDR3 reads CASSQQGAGEKLFF. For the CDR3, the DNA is TGTGCCAGCAGCCAACAGGGGGCTGGAGAAAAACTGTTTTTT.

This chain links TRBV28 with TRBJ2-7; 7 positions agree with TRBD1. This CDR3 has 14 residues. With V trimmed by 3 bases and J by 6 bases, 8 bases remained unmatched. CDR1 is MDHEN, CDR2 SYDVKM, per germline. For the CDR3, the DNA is TGTGCCAGCAGTTTTGAGAGGGGGCGGCGCGAGCAGTACTTC. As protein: CASSFERGRREQYF.

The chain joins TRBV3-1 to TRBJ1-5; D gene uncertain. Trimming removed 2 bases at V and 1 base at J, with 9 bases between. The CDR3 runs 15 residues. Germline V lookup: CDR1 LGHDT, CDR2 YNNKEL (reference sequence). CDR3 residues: CASSQNPGSNQPQHF. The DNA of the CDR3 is TGTGCCAGCAGCCAAAACCCGGGCAGCAATCAGCCCCAGCATTTT.

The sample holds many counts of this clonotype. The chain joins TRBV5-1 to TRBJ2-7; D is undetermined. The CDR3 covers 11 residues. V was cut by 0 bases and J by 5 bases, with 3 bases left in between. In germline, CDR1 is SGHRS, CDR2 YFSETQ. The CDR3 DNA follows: TGCGCCAGCAGCTTGGGGGACGAGCAGTACTTC. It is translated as CASSLGDEQYF.

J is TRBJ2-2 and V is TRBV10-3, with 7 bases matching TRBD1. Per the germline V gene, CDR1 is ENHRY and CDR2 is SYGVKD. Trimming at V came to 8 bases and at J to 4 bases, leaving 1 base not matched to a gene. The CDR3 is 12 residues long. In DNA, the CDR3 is TGTGCCATCTCAGGGGGCACCGGGGAGCTGTTTTTT. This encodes CAISGGTGELFF.

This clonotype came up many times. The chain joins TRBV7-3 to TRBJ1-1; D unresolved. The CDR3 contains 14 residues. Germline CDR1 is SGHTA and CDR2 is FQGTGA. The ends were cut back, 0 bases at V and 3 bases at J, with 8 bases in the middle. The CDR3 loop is CASSLTGGDTEAFF. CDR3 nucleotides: TGTGCCAGCAGCTTAACGGGCGGTGACACTGAAGCTTTCTTT.